The source of this T cell receptor beta chain is a study of blood T cell repertoires in COVID-19. Study-wide context: Sites in the United States, Italy and Spain provided acute and convalescent COVID-19 samples.

As handled by the study authors: Amplification of reference gene primers provided the estimated nucleated cell counts. Using immunoSEQ multiplex PCR, the repertoire was profiled, and TCRdb retains in-frame clones only, with some absent. Clone size and V and J calls were adopted from that table, with D and trimming inferred from the DNA. This table holds roughly 50,000 clones, approximately 83% found once. V was clipped by 6 bases and J by 1 base, with 24 bases between them. Germline V gene lookup returns CDR1 MDHEN and CDR2 SYDVKM. This CDR3 comprises 19 residues. V gene TRBV28 combines with J gene TRBJ2-2, with D possibly matching TRBD1 (6 bases). Source material: peripheral blood. The receptor comes from an elderly woman with COVID-19, enrolled during active disease. The CDR3 coding sequence is TGTGCCAGCAGGCGAGCCGGGACATCTGACCGTGAGAACACCGGGGAGCTGTTTTTT. It is translated as CASRRAGTSDRENTGELFF.